The 20 T cell receptor beta chains presented below share a single source sample, sequenced in a study of naive and memory T cell subsets. Study findings and constraints: A few larger clonotypes appeared in naive repertoires, especially CD8, possibly memory cells re-expressing CD45RA.

Two oligonucleotides, mixed equimolar, formed the beta constant-region primer covering TRBC1 and TRBC2. Nested alpha and beta constant-region primers with the SP2 primer drove four PCR rounds on ligated cDNA. One entry per CDR3 protein results from TCRdb running MiXCR on the UMI-ligation and nested PCR reads. Of some 110,000 distinct CDR3 sequences detected, more than 12% appear once; the ten largest clones hold about 3%. No antigen has been assigned to these receptors. The sample was naive CD8+ T cells from blood. These receptor sequences come from a human donor in good health.

The chain recombines TRBV10-3 with TRBJ1-2; TRBD1 matches 9 bases. The germline V gene has CDR1 ENHRY and CDR2 SYGVKD. The junction had 16 bases not matched to a gene; V was cut back by 10 bases and J by 7 bases. The CDR3 contains 15 residues. CDR3 sequence (DNA): TGTGCCACCCTGGGACAGGGCCCTTCCATGCCTGGCTACACCTTC. Translated, it gives CATLGQGPSMPGYTF.

This clonotype was observed many times. The rearrangement links TRBV5-4 to TRBJ2-4; D is perhaps TRBD1 (6 bases). This CDR3 has 15 residues. Germline-derived CDR1 and CDR2 are SGHNT and YYREEE (reference sequence). Trimming pared 4 bases from V and 2 bases from J, leaving 13 bases between. CDR3 protein: CASSTPQGSKNIQYF. The CDR3 DNA is TGTGCCAGCAGCACCCCACAGGGTTCCAAAAACATTCAGTACTTC.

Only a few counts were recorded for this clonotype. The chain recombines TRBV6-6 with TRBJ2-1, with 12 nucleotides matching TRBD2. The CDR3 consists of 16 residues. Trimming at V came to 4 bases and at J to 8 bases, leaving 9 bases not matched to a gene. CDR1 and CDR2 (germline): MNHNY, SVGAGI (reference sequence). This CDR3 reads CASSSLTSGSIDEQFF. Written as DNA, the CDR3 is TGTGCCAGCAGTTCCTTGACTAGCGGGAGTATAGATGAGCAGTTCTTC.

This chain links TRBV12-3 or TRBV12-4 with TRBJ2-3, with TRBD2 matching 10 bases. Trimming removed 6 bases from V and 2 bases from J; junction bases left unmatched: 5. The CDR3 contains 15 residues. The CDR3 sequence is CASSRLAGVTDTQYF. DNA for the CDR3: TGTGCCAGCAGCCGTCTAGCGGGAGTCACAGATACGCAGTATTTT.

The chain uses TRBV6-2 or TRBV6-3 and TRBJ2-7; D remains ambiguous. V gave up 2 bases and J gave up 0 bases, with 11 bases separating them. This CDR3 is 15 amino acids long. From germline, CDR1 is MNHEY and CDR2 SVGEGT. The CDR3: CASSYGSTSSYEQYF. CDR3 bases: TGTGCCAGCAGTTACGGCTCTACGAGCTCCTACGAGCAGTACTTC.

V and J are TRBV19 and TRBJ2-7; D gene ambiguous. There are 16 residues in the CDR3. CDR1 and CDR2 from the germline V gene are LNHDA and SQIVND (reference sequence). V lost 5 bases to trimming and J lost 6 bases, with 23 bases between them. CDR3 sequence reads: CASSPFGHEFDSEQYF. The CDR3 nucleotides are TGTGCCAGTAGTCCGTTTGGGCATGAATTCGACTCCGAGCAGTACTTC.

This clonotype was detected many times. This chain joins TRBV29-1 and TRBJ2-1, with 7 bases fitting TRBD2. Germline CDR1 reads SQVTM; CDR2 reads ANQGSEA. The length of the CDR3 is 14 residues. Germline trimming cut 8 bases from V and 4 bases from J; bases unmatched to any gene: 11. The DNA of the CDR3 is TGCAGCTCTCAGGATTGGGGGGGATACAATGAGCAGTTCTTC. Its protein is CSSQDWGGYNEQFF.

This clonotype was observed a few times. The chain combines TRBV7-2 with TRBJ2-5; D possibly uses TRBD1 or TRBD2 (5 bases each). CDR3 length: 13 residues. CDR1 and CDR2 from the germline V gene are SGHTA and FQGNSA. V was shortened by 8 bases and J by 0 bases, with 10 bases between the two germline ends. CDR3 protein: CASGRENQETQYF. In DNA, the CDR3 is TGTGCCAGCGGCAGGGAGAACCAAGAGACCCAGTACTTC.

This clonotype was detected only a few times. V and J are TRBV28 and TRBJ2-4; D may be TRBD1 or TRBD2 (5 bases each). This CDR3 comprises 14 residues. V was pared by 5 bases and J by 8 bases, with 16 bases between. In germline, CDR1 is MDHEN, CDR2 SYDVKM. In DNA form, the CDR3 reads TGTGCCAGCAGTCTGTCCGGGACCGGGGACATTCAGTACTTC. Its protein is CASSLSGTGDIQYF.

V and J are TRBV6-5 and TRBJ2-1, with 10 nucleotides matching TRBD2. This CDR3 is 15 amino acids long. Germline V gene sequence: CDR1 MNHEY, CDR2 SVGAGI. The trim removed 0 bases at V and 5 bases at J, leaving 1 base unmatched. CDR3 sequence (DNA): TGTGCCAGCAGTTACTCGAGCGGGGGGGACAATGAGCAGTTCTTC. Translating it yields CASSYSSGGDNEQFF.

This clonotype showed up many times. The rearrangement joins TRBV5-4 to TRBJ2-7, with D perhaps matching TRBD2 (6 bases). This CDR3 comprises 14 residues. The germline CDR1 and CDR2 sequences are SGHNT and YYREEE (reference sequence). The V end lost 0 bases, the J end lost 6 bases, and 13 bases lay between the germline ends. For the CDR3, the DNA is TGTGCCAGCAGCTTGGGATCTAGCGATCCCGAGCAGTACTTC. Protein sequence: CASSLGSSDPEQYF.

This clonotype has ten or more counts. The V gene is TRBV6-1, the J gene TRBJ1-1; TRBD1 is a possible D gene (5 bases). V was trimmed by 5 bases and J by 8 bases, leaving 15 bases between them. The CDR3 extends over 13 amino acids. Germline loops: CDR1 MNHNS, CDR2 SASEGT. The DNA of the CDR3 is TGTGCCAGCAGTTTTACGGGACTCCGGGAAGCTTTCTTT. Protein sequence: CASSFTGLREAFF.

V is TRBV18 and J is TRBJ1-2; D may be TRBD1 (5 bases). From germline, CDR1 is KGHSH and CDR2 LQKENI. The length of the CDR3 is 14 residues. V was pared by 5 bases and J by 2 bases, with 12 bases between. The CDR3 sequence is CASSFETANYGYTF. As DNA, the CDR3 is TGTGCCAGCTCATTCGAGACAGCCAACTATGGCTACACCTTC.

CDR3 sequence: CASSGVRGGVGYNEQFF. DNA for the CDR3: TGTGCCAGCAGTGGGGTTAGAGGGGGGGTAGGTTACAATGAGCAGTTCTTC. The chain has TRBV27 and TRBJ2-1; D may be TRBD2 (7 bases). V lost 5 bases and J lost 4, with 21 bases in between. Looked up from germline, CDR1 is MNHEY and CDR2 is SMNVEV (reference sequence). CDR3 length equals 17 residues.

This clonotype was found a few times. The genes are TRBV5-1 and TRBJ2-1; no clear D gene. The length of the CDR3 is 15 residues. Between the trimmed V and J ends, which lost 0 bases and 2 bases, there was a span of 9 bases. The germline V gene encodes CDR1 SGHRS and CDR2 YFSETQ. The CDR3 loop is CASSLVSRPYNEQFF. CDR3 bases: TGCGCCAGCAGCTTGGTGAGCAGGCCCTACAATGAGCAGTTCTTC.

This clonotype was seen more than once but under ten times. V is TRBV10-3 and J is TRBJ2-3, with a tentative D call TRBD2 (6 bases). The CDR3 is made up of 17 amino acids. The germline V and J ends were trimmed by 0 bases and 3 bases, with 16 bases remaining between them. The germline V gene encodes CDR1 ENHRY and CDR2 SYGVKD. Here the CDR3 DNA reads TGTGCCATCAGTGAGTCGGGGACTCCAAGACCGACAGATACGCAGTATTTT. Translating it yields CAISESGTPRPTDTQYF.

The gene calls are TRBV7-2 and TRBJ2-1; D may be TRBD2 (6 bases). Germline-derived CDR1 and CDR2 are SGHTA and FQGNSA. The V and J ends lost 0 bases and 10 bases respectively, with 13 bases between them. The CDR3 consists of 14 residues. Written as DNA, the CDR3 is TGTGCCAGCAGCTTAGCGCGGGGTGGCGGAGAGCAGTTCTTC. As protein: CASSLARGGGEQFF.

This clonotype appeared many times. The V gene is TRBV28, the J gene TRBJ2-4; TRBD1 agrees at 8 bases. Trimming cost V 6 bases and J 2 bases; bases outside gene matches: 12. This CDR3 contains 17 residues. Germline CDR1 reads MDHEN; CDR2 reads SYDVKM. The CDR3 protein is CASSPPAGTGTKNIQYF. The CDR3 region has the DNA TGTGCCAGCAGCCCCCCGGCTGGGACAGGAACCAAAAACATTCAGTACTTC.

This clonotype was observed a handful of times. V is TRBV5-1 and J is TRBJ1-1, with D unresolved. Germline CDR1 SGHRS, CDR2 YFSETQ. The V and J ends lost 4 bases and 0 bases respectively, with 7 bases between them. The CDR3 sequence is 13 residues long. The CDR3 sequence is CASSEGMNTEAFF. CDR3 coding DNA: TGCGCCAGCAGCGAAGGGATGAACACTGAAGCTTTCTTT.

This clonotype was counted a few times. The V and J genes are TRBV20-1 and TRBJ2-3; 7 bases match TRBD2. CDR3 length: 14 amino acids. The V and J ends lost 6 bases and 2 bases, in that order; junction bases with no gene match: 8. Germline CDR1 DFQATT, CDR2 SNEGSKA (reference sequence). As DNA, the CDR3 is TGCAGTGCCATGAGCCGGGACTACACAGATACGCAGTATTTT. This encodes CSAMSRDYTDTQYF.